This T cell receptor (beta chain) was captured by sequencing in a study of neurological immune-mediated disorders. Per germline, CDR1 ENHRY and CDR2 SYGVKD. CDR3 length: 14 residues. Trimming removed 10 bases at V and 4 bases at J, with 17 bases between. As for the cDNA, it was generated by 5'RACE with 10-nucleotide random UMIs. Sequencing of 15-18 subjects in each run yielded over 190 million TCR-beta sequences. MiXCR, applied by TCRdb to the 5' RACE reads, yields one record per CDR3 protein. Of tens of thousands of distinct CDR3 sequences listed, 3% to 4% are singletons. The chain links TRBV10-3 to TRBJ2-1, with D unclear. Sequencing used PBMCs. The receptor was isolated from a man aged 35 to 55 with multiple sclerosis. CDR3 protein: CATRRVGPYNEQFF. Here the CDR3 DNA reads TGTGCCACTCGACGGGTTGGGCCGTACAATGAGCAGTTCTTC.